This is a list of T cell receptor beta chains from one sample in a study of T cell repertoires in cytomegalovirus infection. TCRdb processed the reads anew with MiXCR; each CDR3 protein has one entry. The sample lists 350,000 to 450,000 distinct CDR3 sequences, roughly 18% occurring once. Sequenced material: PBMCs. Receptors originate from a human donor in good health (CMV status not recorded). Some clones in this sample may be carry-over from other donors' samples. Each CDR3 is given with its conserved first and last residue. Fields, in order: V gene, J gene, clone size, D gene, CDR3 DNA, CDR3 protein. A D gene is named only where the DNA matches it firmly. Rows may omit the clone size; those that give it use once, few, many or a size class.

TRBV7-2,TRBJ2-4,many,TRBD2,TGTGCCAGCAGCAGTACGGCGGGAGGGGAGATTCAGTACTTC,CASSSTAGGEIQYF
TRBV20-1,TRBJ2-1,few,TRBD2,TGCAGTGCTCCGGAACGCTTTGGCGGGAGGATCGGGACCTACAATGAGCAGTTCTTC,CSAPERFGGRIGTYNEQFF
TRBV7-2,TRBJ2-5,many,TRBD2,TGTGCCAGCAGCTTAGCGACTAGCGGGAGTAGGAAGACCCAGTACTTC,CASSLATSGSRKTQYF
TRBV7-2,TRBJ2-1,few,-,TGTGCCAGCAGCTTACCCGGGCCCGTATCGCGGTTCTTC,CASSLPGPVSRFF
TRBV20-1,TRBJ2-7,-,-,TGCAGTGCTGCGTACTCAGGGAAGGGGAACTACTACGAGCAGTACTTC,CSAAYSGKGNYYEQYF
TRBV2,TRBJ2-1,few,-,TGTGCCAGCAGTGATAGGACAGACTACAATGAGCAGTTCTTC,CASSDRTDYNEQFF
TRBV7-2,TRBJ2-7,many,-,TGTGCCAGCAGCATCTTTATCGGGAGAAGCCACGAGCAGTACTTC,CASSIFIGRSHEQYF
TRBV4-2,TRBJ1-4,-,-,TGTGCCAGCAGCCCATCCGGGGGAACTAATGAAAAACTGTTTTTT,CASSPSGGTNEKLFF
TRBV12-3/TRBV12-4,TRBJ2-2,-,-,TGTGCCAGCAAGGGAGTACCGAACACCGGGGAGCTGTTTTTT,CASKGVPNTGELFF
TRBV7-2,TRBJ1-6,many,-,TGTGCCAGCAGAGGGACGGCAGGGGCTGCTTCACCCCTCCACTTT,CASRGTAGAASPLHF
TRBV11-2,TRBJ2-5,-,-,TGTGCCAGCAGCTTAGTCCCAACCCAAGAGACCCAGTACTTC,CASSLVPTQETQYF
TRBV7-2,TRBJ2-1,many,TRBD1,TGTGCCAGCAGCTTAGTCCGACAGGGGACCAATGAGCAGTTCTTC,CASSLVRQGTNEQFF
TRBV6-1,TRBJ2-3,few,-,TGTGCCAGCAGTGGGAGGGGCCCCCGCACAGATACGCAGTATTTT,CASSGRGPRTDTQYF
TRBV7-2,TRBJ1-1,many,-,TGTGCCAGCAGCCCAGCGAAAGCACCCGAAGCTTTCTTT,CASSPAKAPEAFF
TRBV5-1,TRBJ1-1,few,-,TGCGCCAGCAGCTTAGGGCAAAGCGGCGCTGAAGCTTTCTTT,CASSLGQSGAEAFF
TRBV5-4,TRBJ1-2,few,TRBD1,TGTGCCAGCAGCTGGGACAGGGCCCTTTACTATGGCTACACCTTC,CASSWDRALYYGYTF
TRBV29-1,TRBJ2-5,-,-,TGCAGCGGCGGGACAATCGGGGAGACCCAGTACTTC,CSGGTIGETQYF
TRBV5-6,TRBJ2-3,few,-,TGTGCCAGCAGCCTGGGACACGTAGATACGCAGTATTTT,CASSLGHVDTQYF
TRBV2,TRBJ2-1,few,-,TGTGCCAGCAGGTCGGACATAAGCAATGAGCAGTTCTTC,CASRSDISNEQFF
TRBV7-4,TRBJ2-3,many,-,TGTGCCAGCAGCTTGTTGGAGTCGACTAGCACAGATACGCAGTATTTT,CASSLLESTSTDTQYF
TRBV27,TRBJ1-5,-,-,TGTGCCAGCAGTTTGAAGCCGGCAGCCAATCAGCCCCAGCATTTT,CASSLKPAANQPQHF
TRBV2,TRBJ1-1,few,-,TGTGCCAGCAGTGAGTTGGGCAGGGGTCGAACTGAAGCTTTCTTT,CASSELGRGRTEAFF
TRBV19,TRBJ2-1,-,-,TGTGCCAGTAGCGGCGGGTACAGGAATGAGCAGTTCTTC,CASSGGYRNEQFF
TRBV28,TRBJ1-6,many,-,TGTGCCAGCAGTTGGGTGAATAATTCACCCCTCCACTTT,CASSWVNNSPLHF
TRBV10-3,TRBJ2-1,few,-,TGTGCCATCTCCGACAGTCACAATGAGCAGTTCTTC,CAISDSHNEQFF
TRBV5-4,TRBJ2-3,-,TRBD2,TGTGCCAGCAGCCAAGGACTAGCGGAAATAGATACGCAGTATTTT,CASSQGLAEIDTQYF
TRBV28,TRBJ1-1,-,-,TGTGCCAGCCGTCTGGCGGGAGGGAACACTGAAGCTTTCTTT,CASRLAGGNTEAFF
TRBV19,TRBJ1-2,few,-,TGTGCCAGTAGCAGCGGACAGCGAGGTGGCTACACCTTC,CASSSGQRGGYTF
TRBV5-6,TRBJ2-5,-,-,TGTGCCAGCAGCCTAAGGTTGGACTCGATACTTCAAGAGACCCAGTACTTC,CASSLRLDSILQETQYF
TRBV2,TRBJ1-2,-,-,TGTGCCAGCAGTAAGGAGCAGACAGGTGTGGATGGCTACACCTTC,CASSKEQTGVDGYTF
TRBV6-5,TRBJ2-1,few,-,TGTGCCAGCAGTTACTTCGGCCCCACGGAGCAGTTCTTC,CASSYFGPTEQFF
TRBV20-1,TRBJ1-6,-,TRBD1,TGCAGTGCTAGAGTCCGGGACAGGGGGCGGTCACCCCTCCACTTT,CSARVRDRGRSPLHF
TRBV7-2,TRBJ2-7,-,-,TGTGCCAGCAGCTTAAGCCCAGGAGGACTTACCTACGAGCAGTACTTC,CASSLSPGGLTYEQYF
TRBV4-3,TRBJ1-5,few,-,TGCGCCAGCAGCCAAGATTTTGGGGGGAGCAATCAGCCCCAGCATTTT,CASSQDFGGSNQPQHF
TRBV7-2,TRBJ2-7,many,TRBD2,TGTGCCAGCAGCTTAGGCGGGGGAAACTACGAGCAGTACTTC,CASSLGGGNYEQYF
TRBV12-3/TRBV12-4,TRBJ2-5,few,-,TGTGCCAGCGGTACGTTGGGGATTGAGACCCAGTACTTC,CASGTLGIETQYF
TRBV20-1,TRBJ2-3,few,TRBD2,TGCAGTGCTAGGGCCCCGAGAGCGGGGAACACAGATACGCAGTATTTT,CSARAPRAGNTDTQYF
TRBV20-1,TRBJ1-2,-,-,TGCAGTGCGGAACAGGGAGACTATGGCTACACCTTC,CSAEQGDYGYTF
TRBV10-3,TRBJ1-1,-,-,TGTGCCATCAGTGTCCAGCAGGGCATGAACACTGAAGCTTTCTTT,CAISVQQGMNTEAFF
TRBV6-1,TRBJ2-5,-,-,TGTGCCAGCAGTGAAGGACCAGCACTGGAGGAGACCCAGTACTTC,CASSEGPALEETQYF
TRBV7-9,TRBJ2-3,many,-,TGTGCCAGCAGCCAGGATCGAACCACAGATACGCAGTATTTT,CASSQDRTTDTQYF